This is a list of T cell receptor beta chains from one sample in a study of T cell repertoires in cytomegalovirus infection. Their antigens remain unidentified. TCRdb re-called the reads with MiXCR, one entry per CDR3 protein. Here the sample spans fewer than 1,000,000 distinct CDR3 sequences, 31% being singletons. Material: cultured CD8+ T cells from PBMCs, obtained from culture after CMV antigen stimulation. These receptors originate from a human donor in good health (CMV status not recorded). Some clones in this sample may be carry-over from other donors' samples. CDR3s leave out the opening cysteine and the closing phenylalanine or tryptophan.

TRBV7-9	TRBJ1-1	ASSLGFAEAF
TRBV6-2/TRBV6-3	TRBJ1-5	ASSYEGFWGNQPQH
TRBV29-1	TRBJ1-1	TWADDTEAF
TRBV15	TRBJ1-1	ATRAVLNTEAF
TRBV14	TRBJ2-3	ASSQTLWDTQY
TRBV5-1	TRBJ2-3	ASSLGTSGGGTDTQY
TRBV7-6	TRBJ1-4	ASSLWPTLPTNEKLF
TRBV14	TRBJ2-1	ASSQERGPGNEQF
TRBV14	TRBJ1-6	ASSQDLVSSYNSPLH
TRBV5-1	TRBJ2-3	ASSSEGSTDTQY
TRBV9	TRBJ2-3	ASSPGRGSDTQY
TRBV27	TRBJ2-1	ASNPRGRGGVDVQF
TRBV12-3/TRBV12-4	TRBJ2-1	ASSQEWESSYNEQF
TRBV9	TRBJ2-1	ASSVTGDNEQF
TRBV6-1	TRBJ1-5	ASSEARRTGKQPQH
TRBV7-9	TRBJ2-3	ASSLIEDTQY
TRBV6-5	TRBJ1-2	ASSYGARLGYT
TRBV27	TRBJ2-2	ASQTSGGSTGELF
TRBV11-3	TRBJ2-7	ASSTSPHEQY
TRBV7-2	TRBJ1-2	ASSLHGGDYGYT
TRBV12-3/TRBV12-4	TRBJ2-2	ASSGPGLAGELF
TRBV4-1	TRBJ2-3	ASSPGGLAVPSTDTQY
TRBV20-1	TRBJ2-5	SASEAGQKETQY
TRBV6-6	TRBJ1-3	ASRTGPLGDSGNTIY